The clone carrying this T cell receptor beta chain was detected only a few times. Its specificity is not known. Study-wide results and caveats: Larger-cohort validation covered only one TCR beta V-J rearrangement.

After removal of 7 bases from V and 9 bases from J, the junction contained 4 bases not matched to a gene. Germline V gene data show CDR1 as SGHTA and CDR2 as FQGNSA. The CDR3 loop spans 12 amino acids. After constant-region reverse-primer amplification, full-length variable regions underwent semi-nested PCR with Nested Universal Primer A. In TCRdb, the 5' RACE reads were re-called with MiXCR into one record per CDR3 protein. Among nearly 55,000 distinct CDR3 sequences listed, around 24% were seen once. Specimen: tumor-infiltrating naive CD4+ T cells sorted from the breast tumor. The subset denotes: naive CD4+ T cells, CD4+CD45RA+CD25-. V usage is TRBV7-2 and J usage is TRBJ2-3; TRBD2 matches at 10 bases. The sequence derives from a female donor with breast cancer. Here the CDR3 DNA reads TGTGCCAGCAACGCACTAGCGGGGACGCAGTATTTT. Its protein is CASNALAGTQYF.